This TCR beta chain comes out of a study of cytomegalovirus exposure and HLA in healthy donors. Regarding the study as a whole: A later analysis reportedly found that, within productive TCRs, an Asian-associated ancestry cluster had fewer N-insertions than the mean observed across the roughly 700 donors. It is likely that the observed cluster of highly shared sequence variants was a sequencing artifact. Trimming of TCR beta V- and J-genes showed a link, identified in a later analysis, to a missense DCLRE1C variant. In vitro confirmation showed three CMV-associated chains to be CMV antigen specific.

Researchers ran the PCR with 60 Vbeta and 13 Jbeta primers. TCRdb keeps only in-frame clones here, not all; method: immunoSEQ multiplex PCR. The table records 90,000 to 120,000 clones, less than 80% of them present only once. Worth noting for this clone: What it binds is not known.

V was pared by 2 bases and J by 4 bases, with 9 bases between. CDR1 and CDR2 from the germline V gene are SNHLY and FYNNEI. CDR3 size: 13 residues. The TCR originated in a man aged 30-40 years in good health and CMV-seronegative. Sequencing was done on a sample of PBMCs. The J gene is TRBJ2-7, the V gene TRBV2, with D hard to call. The DNA of the CDR3 is TGTGCCAGCAGTGAACGCGGATATTACGAGCAGTACTTC. Residues: CASSERGYYEQYF.